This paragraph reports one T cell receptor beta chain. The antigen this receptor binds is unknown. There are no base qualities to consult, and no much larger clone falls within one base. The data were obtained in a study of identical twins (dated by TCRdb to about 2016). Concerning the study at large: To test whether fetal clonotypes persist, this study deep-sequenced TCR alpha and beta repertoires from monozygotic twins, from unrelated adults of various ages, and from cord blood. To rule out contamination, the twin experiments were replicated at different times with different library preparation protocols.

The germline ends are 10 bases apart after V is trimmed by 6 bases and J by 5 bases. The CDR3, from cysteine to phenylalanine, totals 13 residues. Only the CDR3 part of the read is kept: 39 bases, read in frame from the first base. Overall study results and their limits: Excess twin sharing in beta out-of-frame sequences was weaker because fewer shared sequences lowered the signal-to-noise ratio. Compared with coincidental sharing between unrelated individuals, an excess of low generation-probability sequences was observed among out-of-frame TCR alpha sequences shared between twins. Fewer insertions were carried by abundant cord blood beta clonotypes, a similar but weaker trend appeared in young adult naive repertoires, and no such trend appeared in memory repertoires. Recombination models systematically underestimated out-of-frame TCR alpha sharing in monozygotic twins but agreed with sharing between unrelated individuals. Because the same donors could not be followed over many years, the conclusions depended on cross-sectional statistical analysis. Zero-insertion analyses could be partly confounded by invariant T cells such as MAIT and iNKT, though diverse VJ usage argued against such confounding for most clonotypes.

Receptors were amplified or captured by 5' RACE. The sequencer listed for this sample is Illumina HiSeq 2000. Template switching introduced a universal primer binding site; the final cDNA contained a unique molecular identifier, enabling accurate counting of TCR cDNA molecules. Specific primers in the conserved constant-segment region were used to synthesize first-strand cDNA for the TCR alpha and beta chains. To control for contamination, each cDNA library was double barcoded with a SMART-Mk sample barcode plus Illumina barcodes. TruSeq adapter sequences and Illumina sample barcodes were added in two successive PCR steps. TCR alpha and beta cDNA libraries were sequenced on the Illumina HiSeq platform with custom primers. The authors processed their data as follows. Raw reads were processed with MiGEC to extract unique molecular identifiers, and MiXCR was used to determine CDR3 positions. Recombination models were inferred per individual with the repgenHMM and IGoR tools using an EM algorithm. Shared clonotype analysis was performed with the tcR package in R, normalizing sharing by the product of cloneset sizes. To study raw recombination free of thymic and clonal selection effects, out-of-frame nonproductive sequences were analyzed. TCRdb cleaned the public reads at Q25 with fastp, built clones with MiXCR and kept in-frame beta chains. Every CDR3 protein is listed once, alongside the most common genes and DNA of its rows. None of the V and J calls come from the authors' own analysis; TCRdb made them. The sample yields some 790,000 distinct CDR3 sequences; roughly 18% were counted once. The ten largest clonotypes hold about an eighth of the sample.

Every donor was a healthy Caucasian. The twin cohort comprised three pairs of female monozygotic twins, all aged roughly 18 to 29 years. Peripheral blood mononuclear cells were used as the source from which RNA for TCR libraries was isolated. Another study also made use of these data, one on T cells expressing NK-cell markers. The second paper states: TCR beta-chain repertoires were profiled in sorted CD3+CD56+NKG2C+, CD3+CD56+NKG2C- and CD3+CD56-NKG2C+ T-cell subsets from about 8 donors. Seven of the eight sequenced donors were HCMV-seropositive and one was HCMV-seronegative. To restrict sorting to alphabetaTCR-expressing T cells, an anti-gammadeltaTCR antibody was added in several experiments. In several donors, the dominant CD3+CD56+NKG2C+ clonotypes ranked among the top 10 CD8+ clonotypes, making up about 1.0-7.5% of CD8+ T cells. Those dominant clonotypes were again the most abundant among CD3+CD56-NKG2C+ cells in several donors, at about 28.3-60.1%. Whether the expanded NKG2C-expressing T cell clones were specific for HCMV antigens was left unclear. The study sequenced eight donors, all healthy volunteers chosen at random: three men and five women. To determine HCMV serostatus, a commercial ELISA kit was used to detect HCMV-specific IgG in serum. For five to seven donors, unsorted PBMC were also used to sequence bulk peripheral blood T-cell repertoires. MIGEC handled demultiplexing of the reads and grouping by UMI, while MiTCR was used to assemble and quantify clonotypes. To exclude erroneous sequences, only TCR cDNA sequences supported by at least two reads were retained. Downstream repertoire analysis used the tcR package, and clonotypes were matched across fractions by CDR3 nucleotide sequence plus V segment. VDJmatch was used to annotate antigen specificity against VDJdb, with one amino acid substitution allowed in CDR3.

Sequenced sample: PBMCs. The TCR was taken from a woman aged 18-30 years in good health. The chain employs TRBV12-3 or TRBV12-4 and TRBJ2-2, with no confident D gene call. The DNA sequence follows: TGTGCCAGCAGCCAGATTGGGACCGGGGAGCTGTTTTTT. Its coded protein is CASSQIGTGELFF.